The 7 T cell receptor beta chains below were found in one sample sequenced in a study of a mutant IDH1 vaccine in newly diagnosed glioma (TCRdb year 2021). These TCRs' antigens remain unknown. What the time point label conveys for this sample: week 35, safety follow-up. A 20-mer mutant IDH1 peptide at 300 micrograms in Montanide made up each vaccine dose, which was injected subcutaneously together with topical imiquimod. Library preparation used the immunoSEQ multiplex PCR assay. Entries here come from immuneACCESS through TCRdb and include only in-frame sequences with V and J called. Some clones fail to appear in such tables; in the studies checked, an unresolved V gene covers under half of the shortfall, and the cause of the remainder is unknown. The sample table lists about 54,000 clones, 80% to 90% of them with a count of one. Around 1.7% of the sample belongs to the ten largest clones. The sample was PBMCs, taken from a glioma patient whose treatment included an IDH1 peptide vaccine. These receptors all stem from a man in his forties with glioma.

The chain is built from TRBV23-1 and TRBJ1-1, with unresolved D. Being an ORF, TRBV23-1 has a function that is uncertain. The CDR3 loop spans 15 amino acids. Trimming took off 0 bases at V and 2 bases at J, with 10 bases between the two ends. The CDR3 DNA reads as TGCGCCAGCAGTCAATCCCGTATTAGAAACACTGAAGCTTTCTTT. Its protein product is CASSQSRIRNTEAFF.

V is TRBV5-1 and J is TRBJ1-1; 8 bases align to TRBD1. Germline CDR1 reads SGHRS; CDR2 reads YFSETQ. The CDR3 has 13 amino acids. The V gene end was trimmed by 6 bases and the J gene end by 1 base; junction bases not matched to a gene: 2. The CDR3 DNA reads as TGCGCCAGCAAAGGGACAGGGAACACTGAAGCTTTCTTT. It codes for CASKGTGNTEAFF.

The CDR3 DNA reads TGTGCCAGCAGCTTGTTTGCGGGAGTGGAATCCTACAATGAGCAGTTCTTC. The encoded protein is CASSLFAGVESYNEQFF. The rearrangement links TRBV4-2 to TRBJ2-1; 7 bases line up with TRBD2. The V gene's germline CDR1 is LGHNA and CDR2 YNFKEQ. The V and J ends lost 5 bases and 1 base, in that order; junction bases with no gene match: 11. This CDR3 region has 17 residues.

This chain joins TRBV27 and TRBJ2-7, with D possibly being TRBD1 (5 bases). The V end was cut by 4 bases, the J end by 4 bases, with 14 bases between. Looked up from germline, CDR1 is MNHEY and CDR2 is SMNVEV (reference sequence). This CDR3 has 14 residues. The CDR3 region has the DNA TGTGCCAGCAGTTGGGCAGGGAAATCGTACGAGCAGTACTTC. Its translation: CASSWAGKSYEQYF.

The V gene is TRBV28, the J gene TRBJ2-5; either TRBD1 or TRBD2 may supply D (5 bases each). In germline, CDR1 is MDHEN, CDR2 SYDVKM. The CDR3 extends over 15 amino acids. Trimming shortened V by 5 bases and J by 5 bases, and 18 bases separated the two germline ends. CDR3 nucleotides: TGTGCCAGCAGTCTGAGGGTGAAGGGGCGGGAGACCCAGTACTTC. This gives the protein CASSLRVKGRETQYF.

V is TRBV5-4 and J is TRBJ2-7; 7 nucleotides line up with TRBD1. J was trimmed by 6 bases and V by 6 bases; bases with no gene match: 9. The CDR3 extends over 13 amino acids. The V gene's germline CDR1 is SGHNT and CDR2 YYREEE (reference sequence). The CDR3, as DNA: TGTGCCAGCACACGAGACAGGGTTGGCGAGCAGTACTTC. This gives the protein CASTRDRVGEQYF.

This clone has just one count. The V and J genes are TRBV5-4 and TRBJ2-5; D not certain. The V end lost 10 bases, the J end lost 4 bases, and 20 bases lay between the germline ends. There are 14 residues in the CDR3. Germline V lookup: CDR1 SGHNT, CDR2 YYREEE (reference sequence). In DNA, the CDR3 is TGTGCCGGCAAAAGAACGGTAAATGGAGAGACCCAGTACTTC. Encoded protein: CAGKRTVNGETQYF.